The 32 T cell receptor beta chains below come from one sample, sequenced in a study of shared clonotypes between healthy human individuals. Sequenced by immunoSEQ multiplex PCR; TCRdb stores in-frame clones only, minus some. In the table there are a few million clones, about 92% of which are singletons. The sequenced sample consisted of naive CD4+ T cells from PBMCs. The subset is: CD45RA+ positively selected. These receptors originate from a man younger than 30 in good health. Some clones in this sample may be carry-over from other donors' samples.

The rearrangement links TRBV11-3 to TRBJ2-2, with 9 bases that match TRBD1. The CDR3 consists of 19 residues. Per the germline V gene, CDR1 is SGHNT and CDR2 is YENEEA. V shed 7 bases and J 2 bases; nucleotides not matched to a gene: 17. The CDR3 sequence is CASIIPEVGDRENTGELFF. CDR3 nucleotide sequence: TGTGCCAGCATTATACCAGAGGTCGGGGACAGGGAAAACACCGGGGAGCTGTTTTTT.

The chain combines TRBV4-2 with TRBJ2-1, with 7 bases lining up with TRBD2. V lost 2 bases, J lost 0 bases, and 7 bases stayed unmatched. Germline values: CDR1 LGHNA, CDR2 YNFKEQ. The CDR3 totals 17 residues. DNA for the CDR3: TGTGCCAGCAGCCAAAACCTGCGGGGGAGCTCCTACAATGAGCAGTTCTTC. It yields the protein CASSQNLRGSSYNEQFF.

The count of this clone is one. The J gene is TRBJ1-1, the V gene TRBV5-1; TRBD1 matches 10 bases. V dropped 2 bases and J dropped 4; count of bases not matched to a gene: 8. Per germline, CDR1 SGHRS and CDR2 YFSETQ. The CDR3 has 16 residues. This chain's CDR3 is CASSFRDRGSSTEAFF. The CDR3 bases are TGCGCCAGCAGCTTCCGGGACAGGGGATCGAGCACTGAAGCTTTCTTT.

The rearrangement uses TRBV28 and TRBJ2-7, with D maybe TRBD2 (6 bases). Germline-derived CDR1 and CDR2 are MDHEN and SYDVKM. CDR3 length equals 16 residues. Trimming took 1 base from V and 2 from J, leaving 15 bases between them. This chain's CDR3 is CASSLSAGFLTYEQYF. The CDR3 coding sequence is TGTGCCAGCAGTTTATCCGCGGGATTTCTAACCTACGAGCAGTACTTC.

The chain joins TRBV7-6 to TRBJ2-1; no clear D gene. This CDR3 has 16 amino acids. The germline V gene encodes CDR1 SGHVS and CDR2 FNYEAQ. V lost 4 bases and J 0 bases, leaving 13 bases between the germline ends. CDR3: CASSSETARSYNEQFF. The CDR3, as DNA: TGTGCCAGCAGCTCCGAGACCGCCCGCTCCTACAATGAGCAGTTCTTC.

This sequence joins TRBV7-2 and TRBJ2-2; possibly TRBD1 for D (7 bases). There are 14 residues in the CDR3. Trimming left V 3 bases short and J 7 bases short, with 12 bases between. Per germline, CDR1 SGHTA and CDR2 FQGNSA. DNA of the CDR3: TGTGCCAGCAGCTTCCCCAGGGGGGTCGGGGAGCTGTTTTTT. Residues: CASSFPRGVGELFF.

The J gene is TRBJ1-1, the V gene TRBV7-2, with TRBD1 as a possible D gene (5 bases). Trimming took off 1 base at V and 1 base at J, with 13 bases between the two ends. CDR1 and CDR2 (germline): SGHTA, FQGNSA. This CDR3 contains 16 residues. The CDR3 nucleotides are TGTGCCAGCAGCTTAGTGAGGGGTCAGACGAACACTGAAGCTTTCTTT. Translation: CASSLVRGQTNTEAFF.

A note on this clone: Other nucleotide sequences in the sample specify the same CDR3. This chain links TRBV18 with TRBJ2-7; D is ambiguous. V lost 3 bases to trimming and J lost 0 bases, with 6 bases between them. The CDR3 is 13 residues long. The V gene's germline CDR1 is KGHSH and CDR2 LQKENI. In DNA, the CDR3 is TGTGCCAGCTCACCCCCGGGCTCCTACGAGCAGTACTTC. Residues: CASSPPGSYEQYF. The variable domain in full, with the rest retrieved from reference TRBV18 and TRBJ2-7, is NAGVMQNPRHLVRRRGQEARLRCSPMKGHSHVYWYRQLPEEGLKFMVYLQKENIIDESGMPKERFSAEFPKEGPSILRIQQVVRGDSAAYFCASSPPGSYEQYFGPGTRLTVT.

This rearrangement joins TRBV9 to TRBJ2-3; the match to TRBD1 covers 11 bases. The CDR3 loop spans 14 amino acids. Germline V gene data show CDR1 as SGDLS and CDR2 as YYNGEE. The junction had 2 bases not matched to a gene; V was cut back by 3 bases and J by 5 bases. In DNA, the CDR3 is TGTGCCAGCAGCGGGACAGGGGGCAGAGATACGCAGTATTTT. It specifies CASSGTGGRDTQYF.

V gene TRBV4-1 combines with J gene TRBJ1-2, with 8 bases aligning to TRBD1. From germline, CDR1 is MGHRA and CDR2 YSYEKL. J was trimmed by 5 bases and V by 1 base; bases with no gene match: 6. CDR3 length: 15 amino acids. The DNA of the CDR3 is TGCGCCAGCAGCCAAGGGATGCAGGGGGCATATGGCTACACCTTC. It codes for CASSQGMQGAYGYTF.

Points on this clone: The sample contains more than one DNA sequence encoding this CDR3. V is TRBV6-5 and J is TRBJ1-2; TRBD1 matches 7 bases. The ends lost 0 bases at V and 7 bases at J; junction bases unmatched: 2. The germline V gene encodes CDR1 MNHEY and CDR2 SVGAGI. CDR3 length: 13 residues. CDR3: CASSYSGGSGYTF. CDR3 coding DNA: TGTGCCAGCAGTTACTCAGGGGGCTCTGGCTACACCTTC.

Concerning this clone: Additional DNA sequences in this sample encode the identical CDR3. The chain links TRBV11-2 to TRBJ2-2; D is possibly TRBD1 (6 bases). The germline gives CDR1 SGHAT, CDR2 FQNNGV. Trimming left V 1 base short and J 5 bases short, with 8 bases between. The CDR3 spans 14 residues. CDR3 bases: TGTGCCAGCAGCTTAGGACAGGCTACCGGGGAGCTGTTTTTT. Protein product: CASSLGQATGELFF.

This clone was found a few times. The gene calls are TRBV28 and TRBJ1-5; TRBD1 might be the D (5 bases). The germline gives CDR1 MDHEN, CDR2 SYDVKM. This CDR3 is 13 amino acids long. V gave up 5 bases and J gave up 7 bases, with 12 bases separating them. The CDR3 protein is CASSPGIDQPQHF. As DNA, the CDR3 is TGTGCCAGCAGTCCAGGGATCGACCAGCCCCAGCATTTT.

CDR3 sequence (DNA): TGTGCCAGCGGGCTACCGTGGGGGGCGGGAGGGCCCGACGAGCAGTACTTC. This translates into CASGLPWGAGGPDEQYF. The chain has TRBV7-9 and TRBJ2-7; 9 positions match TRBD2. Germline assignment: CDR1 SEHNR and CDR2 FQNEAQ (reference sequence). Unmatched junction bases numbered 19, after V lost 8 bases and J lost 5 bases. This CDR3 is 17 amino acids long.

This chain connects TRBV5-1 to TRBJ2-2; 10 nucleotides align to TRBD1. This CDR3 has 18 residues. CDR1 is SGHRS, CDR2 YFSETQ, per germline. V lost 0 bases to trimming and J lost 3 bases; unmatched junction nucleotides: 8. The CDR3 DNA follows: TGCGCCAGCAGCTTGGGACCCCGGACAGGGGGGGACACCGGGGAGCTGTTTTTT. Protein: CASSLGPRTGGDTGELFF.

J is TRBJ2-1 and V is TRBV28, with TRBD2 matching over 10 bases. Germline V gene data show CDR1 as MDHEN and CDR2 as SYDVKM. The CDR3 has 17 amino acids. Trimming cost V 6 bases and J 4 bases; bases outside gene matches: 12. CDR3 in DNA: TGTGCCAGCAGCCCCTCTAGCGGGAGTTTGCGTTACAATGAGCAGTTCTTC. Amino acids: CASSPSSGSLRYNEQFF.

The chain combines TRBV4-3 with TRBJ2-7; D call uncertain. The CDR3 loop spans 12 amino acids. From germline, CDR1 is LGHNA and CDR2 YSLEER. V was cut by 1 base and J by 7 bases, with 8 bases left in between. The DNA for the CDR3 is TGCGCCAGCAGCCAAGGGGGTGGAGAGCAGTACTTC. Encoded protein: CASSQGGGEQYF.

V usage is TRBV28 and J usage is TRBJ2-7; D uncertain. The CDR3 spans 14 residues. V shed 1 base and J shed 2 bases, with 9 bases lying between them. The germline V gene encodes CDR1 MDHEN and CDR2 SYDVKM. CDR3 in amino acids: CASSLSVPTYEQYF. The CDR3 bases are TGTGCCAGCAGTTTATCTGTCCCTACCTACGAGCAGTACTTC.

The table lists this clone with a count of one. V is TRBV4-2 and J is TRBJ2-7; D may be TRBD1 or TRBD2 (6 bases each). Trimming cost V 3 bases and J 1 base, with 16 bases left between them. Germline V gene lookup returns CDR1 LGHNA and CDR2 YNFKEQ. The CDR3 sequence is 16 residues long. CDR3 residues: CASSQVGGGGSYEQYF. The DNA of the CDR3 is TGTGCCAGCAGCCAGGTCGGAGGGGGTGGATCCTACGAGCAGTACTTC.

This clone has only one observation. V usage is TRBV7-2 and J usage is TRBJ2-7, with unresolved D. Trimming took 5 bases from V and 9 from J, leaving 17 bases between them. CDR1 is SGHTA, CDR2 FQGNSA, per germline. The CDR3 spans 13 residues. Here the CDR3 reads CASSPSWGNGQYF. DNA of the CDR3: TGTGCCAGCAGCCCGTCTTGGGGTAACGGGCAGTACTTC.

This rearrangement joins TRBV9 to TRBJ2-1, with 10 bases aligning to TRBD1. V trimming: 3 bases; J trimming: 4 bases; junction bases outside the gene matches: 4. The V gene's germline CDR1 is SGDLS and CDR2 YYNGEE. The CDR3 runs 15 residues. Here the CDR3 DNA reads TGTGCCAGCAGCGCCCGGACAGGGGGATACAATGAGCAGTTCTTC. It specifies CASSARTGGYNEQFF.

To note about this clone: The sample has other DNA sequences that encode this CDR3 too. The rearrangement uses TRBV30 and TRBJ1-3, with D uncertain. Trimming shortened V by 0 bases and J by 0 bases, and 9 bases separated the two germline ends. The germline gives CDR1 GTSNPN, CDR2 SVGIG (reference sequence). The CDR3 runs 15 residues. CDR3 loop: CAWSVLGNSGNTIYF. CDR3 coding DNA: TGTGCCTGGAGTGTATTAGGGAACTCTGGAAACACCATATATTTT.

The chain employs TRBV7-3 and TRBJ2-3; D is possibly TRBD1 (6 bases). Trimming pared 1 base from V and 1 base from J, leaving 9 bases between. The CDR3 is 15 residues long. Germline values: CDR1 SGHTA, CDR2 FQGTGA. CDR3 bases: TGTGCCAGCAGCTTAAGGGGACACCGCACAGATACGCAGTATTTT. The encoded protein is CASSLRGHRTDTQYF.

As to this clone: Other DNA sequences in the sample encode the same CDR3. The chain joins TRBV5-1 to TRBJ2-5; D tentatively fits TRBD1 or TRBD2 (5 bases each). Germline-derived CDR1 and CDR2 are SGHRS and YFSETQ. The CDR3 consists of 14 residues. V lost 2 bases, J lost 2 bases, and 10 bases lay in between. This CDR3 is CASSLEGNQETQYF. The DNA for the CDR3 is TGCGCCAGCAGCTTAGAGGGGAATCAAGAGACCCAGTACTTC.

This chain uses TRBV2 with TRBJ2-7; D is ambiguous. Germline V gene sequence: CDR1 SNHLY, CDR2 FYNNEI. V dropped 1 base and J dropped 7 bases, with 14 bases sitting between them. CDR3 length: 14 amino acids. CDR3 sequence: CASSEGWGKAEQYF. CDR3 DNA: TGTGCCAGCAGTGAAGGGTGGGGAAAAGCGGAGCAGTACTTC.

This chain connects TRBV2 to TRBJ1-4, with a weak D call TRBD1 (5 bases). V shed 3 bases and J shed 2 bases, with 7 bases lying between them. This CDR3 has 14 residues. Looked up from germline, CDR1 is SNHLY and CDR2 is FYNNEI. The DNA of the CDR3 is TGTGCCAGCAGTGATTGGGGGACTAATGAAAAACTGTTTTTT. Residues: CASSDWGTNEKLFF.

The V gene is TRBV19, the J gene TRBJ2-7, with 7 bases fitting TRBD1. Germline V gene lookup returns CDR1 LNHDA and CDR2 SQIVND (reference sequence). Trimming at V came to 1 base and at J to 0 bases, leaving 9 bases not matched to a gene. CDR3 length: 17 amino acids. Here the CDR3 reads CASSIGRQGSLSYEQYF. CDR3 in DNA: TGTGCCAGTAGTATAGGGAGACAGGGTAGTCTCTCCTACGAGCAGTACTTC.

This chain joins TRBV28 and TRBJ1-3; tentatively, D is TRBD1 (5 bases). V was shortened by 6 bases and J by 4 bases, with 19 bases between the two germline ends. The germline CDR1 and CDR2 sequences are MDHEN and SYDVKM. CDR3 length: 16 residues. CDR3 sequence reads: CASSLFAGQGGNTIYF. In DNA form, the CDR3 reads TGTGCCAGCAGCCTTTTTGCGGGGCAGGGAGGAAACACCATATATTTT.

J is TRBJ2-7 and V is TRBV28; D is possibly TRBD1 (5 bases). CDR1 MDHEN and CDR2 SYDVKM come from the germline V gene. The CDR3 sequence is 14 residues long. The V and J ends lost 3 bases and 5 bases respectively, with 14 bases between them. The CDR3, as DNA: TGTGCCAGCAGTTTCGACAGACAAGTCGACGAGCAGTACTTC. This sequence encodes CASSFDRQVDEQYF.

The chain couples TRBV5-1 to TRBJ2-5, with TRBD2 identical over 10 bases. This CDR3 region has 15 residues. After removal of 4 bases from V and 11 bases from J, the junction contained 14 bases not matched to a gene. Germline V gives CDR1 SGHRS, CDR2 YFSETQ. CDR3 sequence reads: CASSPVLASGSGQYF. For the CDR3, the DNA is TGCGCCAGCAGCCCCGTTCTGGCTAGCGGGAGTGGGCAGTACTTC.

This clone was recorded once. The chain is built from TRBV14 and TRBJ2-7; TRBD2 agrees at 12 bases. Looked up from germline, CDR1 is SGHDN and CDR2 is FVKESK. This CDR3 has 16 residues. V lost 4 bases to trimming and J lost 0 bases; unmatched junction nucleotides: 4. CDR3 sequence reads: CASSRQTSGSSYEQYF. CDR3 coding DNA: TGTGCCAGCAGCCGCCAGACTAGCGGGAGCTCCTACGAGCAGTACTTC.

The CDR3 DNA sequence: TGCAGCGTTTCACAGGGGCGGAATAGCAATCAGCCCCAGCATTTT. It yields the protein CSVSQGRNSNQPQHF. V gene TRBV29-1 combines with J gene TRBJ1-5; 7 positions match TRBD1. Unmatched junction bases numbered 7, after V lost 5 bases and J lost 0 bases. CDR3 length equals 15 residues. The V gene's germline CDR1 is SQVTM and CDR2 ANQGSEA.